The clone carrying this T cell receptor beta chain was found a few times. Different DNA sequences within this sample yield the same CDR3. V lost 3 bases to trimming and J lost 4 bases, with 7 bases between them. The CDR3 runs 13 residues. Germline assignment: CDR1 KGHSH and CDR2 LQKENI. Original handling: The authors estimated nucleated cell counts from reference gene primer amplification. Method: immunoSEQ multiplex PCR; TCRdb's copy keeps in-frame clones and lacks some. V and J calls and clone size are given by that table; D and trimming were obtained from the DNA. The sample carries 160,000 or so clones, about four fifths recorded once. The data were obtained in a study of blood T cell repertoires in COVID-19. Study-level background: Italy, Spain and the United States were the sources of the convalescent and acute COVID-19 samples. The analysed material was cDNA or gDNA that came from T cells, B-cell-depleted T cells, or PBMCs.

The V gene is TRBV18, the J gene TRBJ1-5, with D possibly TRBD1 on 6 matching bases. Sample: peripheral blood. The clonotype comes from a man between 60 and 75 years old with acute or convalescent COVID-19. The CDR3 loop is CASSPGQNQPQHF. The CDR3 DNA reads as TGTGCCAGCTCACCCGGACAGAATCAGCCCCAGCATTTT. Together with reference TRBV18 and TRBJ1-5, the CDR3 gives the full variable domain: NAGVMQNPRHLVRRRGQEARLRCSPMKGHSHVYWYRQLPEEGLKFMVYLQKENIIDESGMPKERFSAEFPKEGPSILRIQQVVRGDSAAYFCASSPGQNQPQHFGDGTRLSIL.